The 5 T cell receptor beta chains in this list originate from one sample, sequenced in a study of CD4 T cells in relation to SARS-CoV-2 and coronaviruses. TCRdb's table, derived via immunoSEQ multiplex PCR, lists solely in-frame clones and lacks some. This table has 35,000 to 45,000 clones, roughly 90% appearing once. Material for sequencing was memory CD4+ T cells from PBMCs. All receptors derive from an adult with COVID-19.

There are a few counts of this clone. The genes are TRBV11-2 and TRBJ2-1; maybe TRBD2 (6 bases). Germline-derived CDR1 and CDR2 are SGHAT and FQNNGV. CDR3 length: 12 residues. Trimming stripped 4 bases from V and 12 bases from J, with 13 bases between. The CDR3 is CASSSRGIRQFF. The CDR3 DNA sequence: TGTGCCAGCAGCTCGCGGGGAATTCGGCAGTTCTTC.

The gene calls are TRBV5-1 and TRBJ1-2; 8 bases match TRBD1. The CDR3 has 15 amino acids. Germline V gene sequence: CDR1 SGHRS, CDR2 YFSETQ. After removal of 0 bases from V and 8 bases from J, the junction contained 9 bases not matched to a gene. CDR3 DNA sequence: TGCGCCAGCAGCTTGGTTGACAGGGGCCGTGGGGGCTACACCTTC. Translation gives CASSLVDRGRGGYTF.

V is TRBV5-1 and J is TRBJ2-3; 10 nucleotides align to TRBD1. There are 15 residues in the CDR3. Looked up from germline, CDR1 is SGHRS and CDR2 is YFSETQ. The V and J ends lost 3 bases and 2 bases, in that order; junction bases with no gene match: 3. The CDR3 DNA follows: TGCGCCAGCAGCTCCGGGACAGGGGTCACAGATACGCAGTATTTT. Its translation is CASSSGTGVTDTQYF.

The chain employs TRBV7-9 and TRBJ2-7; TRBD1 matches 9 bases. Germline loops: CDR1 SEHNR, CDR2 FQNEAQ (reference sequence). The CDR3 spans 15 residues. V shed 6 bases and J 2 bases; nucleotides not matched to a gene: 8. CDR3 sequence: CASSSPDRGTYEQYF. CDR3 coding DNA: TGTGCCAGCAGTTCCCCGGACAGGGGTACCTACGAGCAGTACTTC. Using reference TRBV7-9 and TRBJ2-7 for the parts outside the CDR3, the full variable domain is DTGVSQNPRHKITKRGQNVTFRCDPISEHNRLYWYRQTLGQGPEFLTYFQNEAQLEKSRLLSDRFSAERPKGSFSTLEIQRTEQGDSAMYLCASSSPDRGTYEQYFGPGTRLTVT.

The chain is built from TRBV5-6 and TRBJ1-5; 7 bases map to TRBD1. Germline V gene sequence: CDR1 SGHDT, CDR2 YYEEEE. The CDR3 runs to 17 residues. The V segment lost 3 bases and the J segment 4 bases; nucleotides outside the gene matches: 13. CDR3 in DNA: TGTGCCAGCAGCTCGACAGGGTCCCACCTACGAAATCAGCCCCAGCATTTT. Its protein is CASSSTGSHLRNQPQHF.